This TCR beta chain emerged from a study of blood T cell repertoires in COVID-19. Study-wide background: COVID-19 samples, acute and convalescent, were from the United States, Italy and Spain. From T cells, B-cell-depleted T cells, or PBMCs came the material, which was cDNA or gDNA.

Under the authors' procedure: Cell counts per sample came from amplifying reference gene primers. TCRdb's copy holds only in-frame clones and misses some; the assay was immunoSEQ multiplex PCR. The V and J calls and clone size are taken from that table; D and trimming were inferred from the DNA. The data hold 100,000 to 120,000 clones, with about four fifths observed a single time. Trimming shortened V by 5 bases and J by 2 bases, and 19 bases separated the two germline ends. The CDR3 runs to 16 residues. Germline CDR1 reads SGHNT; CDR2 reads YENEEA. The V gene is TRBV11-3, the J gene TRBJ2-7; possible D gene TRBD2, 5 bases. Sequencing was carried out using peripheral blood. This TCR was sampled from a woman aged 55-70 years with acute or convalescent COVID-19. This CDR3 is CASSSYDGNEAYEQYF. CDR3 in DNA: TGTGCCAGCAGCAGTTACGACGGGAACGAGGCCTACGAGCAGTACTTC.